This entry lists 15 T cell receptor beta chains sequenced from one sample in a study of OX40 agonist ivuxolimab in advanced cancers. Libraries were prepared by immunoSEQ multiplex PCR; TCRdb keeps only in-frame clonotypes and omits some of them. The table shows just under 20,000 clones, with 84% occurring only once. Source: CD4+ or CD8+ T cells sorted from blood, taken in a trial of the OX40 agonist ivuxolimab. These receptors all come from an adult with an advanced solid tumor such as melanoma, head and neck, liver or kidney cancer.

CDR3 sequence (DNA): TGTGCCAGCAGTGTGGACCTGGGGGAGACCCAGTACTTC. This sequence encodes CASSVDLGETQYF. This rearrangement joins TRBV6-1 to TRBJ2-5; no definite D call. V was cut by 4 bases and J by 5 bases, with 11 bases left in between. CDR3 length equals 13 residues. From germline, CDR1 is MNHNS and CDR2 SASEGT.

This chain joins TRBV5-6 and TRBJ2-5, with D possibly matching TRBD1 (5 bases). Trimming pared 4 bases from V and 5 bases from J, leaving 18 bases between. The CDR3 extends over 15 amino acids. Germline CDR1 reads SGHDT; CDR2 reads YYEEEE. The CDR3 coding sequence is TGTGCCAGCAGCCCGCCACGGCAGGGCCCTGAGACCCAGTACTTC. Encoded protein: CASSPPRQGPETQYF.

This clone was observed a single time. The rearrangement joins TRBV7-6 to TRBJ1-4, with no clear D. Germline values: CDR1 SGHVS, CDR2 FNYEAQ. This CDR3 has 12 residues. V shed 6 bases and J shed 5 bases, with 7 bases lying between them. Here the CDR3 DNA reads TGTGCCAGCAGACGGCTAAATGAAAAACTGTTTTTT. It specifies CASRRLNEKLFF.

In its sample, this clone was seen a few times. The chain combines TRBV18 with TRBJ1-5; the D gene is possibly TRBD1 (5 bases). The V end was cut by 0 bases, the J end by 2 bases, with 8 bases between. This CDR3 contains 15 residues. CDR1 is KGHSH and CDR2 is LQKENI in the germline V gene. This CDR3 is CASSPPGEGNQPQHF. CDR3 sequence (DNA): TGTGCCAGCTCACCACCGGGGGAAGGCAATCAGCCCCAGCATTTT.

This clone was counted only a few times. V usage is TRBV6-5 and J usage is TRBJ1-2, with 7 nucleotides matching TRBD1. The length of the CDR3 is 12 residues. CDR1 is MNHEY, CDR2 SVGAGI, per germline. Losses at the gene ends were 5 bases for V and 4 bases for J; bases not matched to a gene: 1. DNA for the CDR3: TGTGCCAGCAGTGGGACAGCCTATGGCTACACCTTC. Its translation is CASSGTAYGYTF.

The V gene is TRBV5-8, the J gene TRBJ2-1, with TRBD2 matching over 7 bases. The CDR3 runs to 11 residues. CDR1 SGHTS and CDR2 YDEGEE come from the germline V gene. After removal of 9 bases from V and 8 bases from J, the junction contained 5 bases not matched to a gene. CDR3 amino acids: CATWGGYEQFF. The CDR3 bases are TGTGCCACTTGGGGGGGTTATGAGCAGTTCTTC.

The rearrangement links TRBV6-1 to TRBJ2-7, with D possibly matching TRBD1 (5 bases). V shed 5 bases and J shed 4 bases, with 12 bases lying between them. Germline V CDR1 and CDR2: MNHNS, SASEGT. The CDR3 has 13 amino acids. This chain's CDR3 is CASSLRQLYEQYF. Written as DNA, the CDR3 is TGTGCCAGCAGTTTGAGACAGCTATACGAGCAGTACTTC.

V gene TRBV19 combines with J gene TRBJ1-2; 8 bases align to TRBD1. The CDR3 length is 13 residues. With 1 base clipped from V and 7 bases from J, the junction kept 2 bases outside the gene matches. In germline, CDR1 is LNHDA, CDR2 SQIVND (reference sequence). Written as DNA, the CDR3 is TGTGCCAGTAGTATAGCACAGGGGGTTGGCTACACCTTC. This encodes CASSIAQGVGYTF.

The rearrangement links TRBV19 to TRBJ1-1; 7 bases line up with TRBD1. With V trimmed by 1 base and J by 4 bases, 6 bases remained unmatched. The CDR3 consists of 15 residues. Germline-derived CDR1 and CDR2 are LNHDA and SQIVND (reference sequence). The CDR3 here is CASSIGSSGGTEAFF. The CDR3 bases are TGTGCCAGTAGTATAGGTAGCTCAGGGGGCACTGAAGCTTTCTTT.

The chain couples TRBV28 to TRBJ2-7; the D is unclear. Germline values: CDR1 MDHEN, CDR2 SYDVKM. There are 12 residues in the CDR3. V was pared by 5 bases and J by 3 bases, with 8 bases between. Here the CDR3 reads CASSPGFYEQYF. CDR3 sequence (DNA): TGTGCCAGCAGTCCTGGGTTCTACGAGCAGTACTTC.

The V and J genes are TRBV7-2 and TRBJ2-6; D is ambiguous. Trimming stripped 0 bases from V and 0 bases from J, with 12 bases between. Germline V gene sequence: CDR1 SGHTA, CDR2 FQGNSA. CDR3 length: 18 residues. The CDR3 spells CASSLAGRVASGANVLTF. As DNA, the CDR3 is TGTGCCAGCAGCTTAGCGGGCCGGGTAGCCTCTGGGGCCAACGTCCTGACTTTC.

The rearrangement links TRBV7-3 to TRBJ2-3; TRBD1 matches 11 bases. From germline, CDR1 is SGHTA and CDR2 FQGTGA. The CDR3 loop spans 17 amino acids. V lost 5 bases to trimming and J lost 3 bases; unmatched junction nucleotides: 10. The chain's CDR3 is CASSRVPGTGGTDTQYF. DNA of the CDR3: TGTGCCAGCAGCCGAGTTCCTGGGACAGGGGGTACAGATACGCAGTATTTT.

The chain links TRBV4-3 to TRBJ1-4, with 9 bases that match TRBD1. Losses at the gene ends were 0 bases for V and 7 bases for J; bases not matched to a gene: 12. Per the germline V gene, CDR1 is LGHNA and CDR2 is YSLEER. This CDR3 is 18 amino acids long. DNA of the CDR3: TGCGCCAGCAGCCAAGATATCCCACCGGGACAGGGAAGTGAAAAACTGTTTTTT. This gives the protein CASSQDIPPGQGSEKLFF.

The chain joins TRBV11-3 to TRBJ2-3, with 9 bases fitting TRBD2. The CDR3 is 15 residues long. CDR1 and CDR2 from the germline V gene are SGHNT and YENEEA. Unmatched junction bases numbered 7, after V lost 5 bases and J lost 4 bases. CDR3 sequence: CASSKSGGIADTQYF. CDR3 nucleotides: TGTGCCAGCAGCAAAAGCGGGGGGATCGCAGATACGCAGTATTTT. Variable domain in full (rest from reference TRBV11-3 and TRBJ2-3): EAGVVQSPRYKIIEKKQPVAFWCNPISGHNTLYWYLQNLGQGPELLIRYENEEAVDDSQLPKDRFSAERLKGVDSTLKIQPAELGDSAVYLCASSKSGGIADTQYFGPGTRLTVL.

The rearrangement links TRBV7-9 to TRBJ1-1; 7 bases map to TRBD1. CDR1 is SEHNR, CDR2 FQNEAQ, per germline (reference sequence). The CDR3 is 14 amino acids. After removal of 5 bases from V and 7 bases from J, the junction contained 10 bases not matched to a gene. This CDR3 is CASSPDRVVLEAFF. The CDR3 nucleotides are TGTGCCAGCAGCCCCGACAGGGTGGTGCTTGAAGCTTTCTTT.